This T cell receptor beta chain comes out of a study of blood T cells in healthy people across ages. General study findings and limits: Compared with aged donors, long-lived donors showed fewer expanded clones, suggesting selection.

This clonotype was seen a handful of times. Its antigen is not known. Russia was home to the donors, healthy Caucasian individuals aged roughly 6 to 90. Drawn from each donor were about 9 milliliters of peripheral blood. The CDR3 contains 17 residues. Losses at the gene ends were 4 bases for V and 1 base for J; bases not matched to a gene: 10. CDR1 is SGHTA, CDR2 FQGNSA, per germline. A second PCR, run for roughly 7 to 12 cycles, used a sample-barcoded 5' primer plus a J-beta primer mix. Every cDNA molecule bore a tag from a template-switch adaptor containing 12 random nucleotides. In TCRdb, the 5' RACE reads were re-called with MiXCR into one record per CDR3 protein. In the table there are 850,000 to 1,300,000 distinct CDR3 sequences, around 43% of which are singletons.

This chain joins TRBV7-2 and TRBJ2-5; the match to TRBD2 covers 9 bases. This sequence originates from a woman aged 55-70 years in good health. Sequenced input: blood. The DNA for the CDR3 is TGTGCCAGCAGCTCGCCTTACGGCGGGAGGGCCCAAGAGACCCAGTACTTC. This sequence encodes CASSSPYGGRAQETQYF.